These 22 T cell receptor beta chains were all obtained from the same sample, sequenced in a study of regulatory T cells in long-lasting Graves disease. The TCR beta library used iRepertoire HTBI primers with Arm-PCR amplification of CDR3. Using its own MiXCR run on the multiplex PCR reads, TCRdb lists one record per CDR3 protein. The table has over 500,000 distinct CDR3 sequences, roughly 15% seen once; the top ten hold around 18%. Specified time point: newly diagnosed GD, antithyroid drugs for less than 3 months. RNA from PBMCs was the source of the TCR library. These sequences were also reported in another study, on T cells in Graves' hyperthyroidism and ophthalmopathy.

Sample: peripheral blood mononuclear cells (PBMCs), taken at new diagnosis, from a patient treated with antithyroid drugs. The receptors originated from a woman between 25 and 40 years old with Graves disease.

This clonotype was seen a handful of times. The rearrangement joins TRBV5-1 to TRBJ2-1; weak D call: TRBD2 (6 bases). The better agreement between TRBJ2-5 and the DNA end casts doubt on the J call. Germline assignment: CDR1 SGHRS and CDR2 YFSETQ. The CDR3 totals 15 residues. The CDR3 spells CASSLGGGPSETQYF. The CDR3 DNA follows: TGCGCCAGCAGCTTGGGGGGAGGACCATCAGAGACCCAGTACTTC.

V gene TRBV18 combines with J gene TRBJ1-3, with D unresolved. The V end lost 2 bases, the J end lost 0 bases, and 8 bases lay between the germline ends. The CDR3 spans 15 residues. Germline V lookup: CDR1 KGHSH, CDR2 LQKENI. The CDR3 sequence: CASSPGLSSGNTIYF. CDR3 in DNA: TGTGCCAGCTCACCAGGACTGTCCTCTGGAAACACCATATATTTT.

To note about this clonotype: This may stem from a read error, because a much larger clone lies one nucleotide away. The rearrangement links TRBV27 to TRBJ1-2; no firm D call. The length of the CDR3 is 15 residues. CDR1 MNHEY and CDR2 SMNVEV come from the germline V gene (reference sequence). V lost 4 bases and J lost 5, with 17 bases in between. The CDR3 is CASSYSERTKYGYTF. The CDR3 DNA sequence: TGTGCCAGCAGTTATTCGGAAAGAACCAAATATGGCTACACCTTC.

The table lists this clonotype with many counts. The genes are TRBV29-1 and TRBJ2-7; D call uncertain. The CDR3 is made up of 12 amino acids. The V and J ends lost 4 bases and 7 bases respectively, with 14 bases between them. The germline gives CDR1 SQVTM, CDR2 ANQGSEA. CDR3 nucleotides: TGCAGCGTTGTTGACAAGCTCGGGGAGCAGTACTTC. It encodes CSVVDKLGEQYF.

This clonotype was counted between two and nine times. The chain employs TRBV5-1 and TRBJ2-1; 13 bases match TRBD2. Looked up from germline, CDR1 is SGHRS and CDR2 is YFSETQ. The CDR3 has 16 amino acids. V was pared by 4 bases and J by 5 bases, with 6 bases of the junction left unmatched. The DNA for the CDR3 is TGCGCCAGCAGCCCAACGGGACTAGCGGGAAACAATGAGCAGTTCTTC. This translates into CASSPTGLAGNNEQFF.

This clonotype was detected many times. The chain uses TRBV2 and TRBJ2-7, with TRBD2 identical over 13 bases. The CDR3 runs 16 residues. Germline-derived CDR1 and CDR2 are SNHLY and FYNNEI. V dropped 6 bases and J dropped 4; count of bases not matched to a gene: 9. CDR3 amino acids: CASRGTSGATTYEQYF. The DNA for the CDR3 is TGTGCCAGCAGAGGGACTAGCGGGGCGACAACGTACGAGCAGTACTTC.

This clonotype showed up many times. CDR3 bases: TGTGCCACCAGTGATTTGCTTCGGGGTGCCCTCAATGAGCAGTTCTTC. Amino acids: CATSDLLRGALNEQFF. The chain uses TRBV24-1 and TRBJ2-1; tentatively, D is TRBD2 (5 bases). The CDR3 totals 16 residues. V was trimmed by 0 bases and J by 6 bases, leaving 14 bases between them. CDR1 KGHDR and CDR2 SFDVKD come from the germline V gene.

The chain combines TRBV5-1 with TRBJ2-2, with 10 bases lining up with TRBD2. The CDR3 runs 16 residues. Germline V gene data show CDR1 as SGHRS and CDR2 as YFSETQ. The V gene end was trimmed by 4 bases and the J gene end by 5 bases; junction bases not matched to a gene: 8. The DNA of the CDR3 is TGCGCCAGCAGCCCCCCGGGGACTAGCGCTACCGGGGAGCTGTTTTTT. Its protein is CASSPPGTSATGELFF.

This clonotype was detected many times. This chain uses TRBV5-1 with TRBJ2-7; 10 bases map to TRBD2. J was trimmed by 1 base and V by 0 bases; bases with no gene match: 4. This CDR3 comprises 16 residues. Germline assignment: CDR1 SGHRS and CDR2 YFSETQ. The CDR3 sequence is CASSLGLAGLSYEQYF. CDR3 DNA: TGCGCCAGCAGCTTGGGACTAGCGGGCCTATCCTACGAGCAGTACTTC.

This clonotype was seen ten or more times. This chain connects TRBV3-1 to TRBJ2-1; tentative D call: TRBD2 (6 bases). This CDR3 has 14 residues. Per germline, CDR1 LGHDT and CDR2 YNNKEL (reference sequence). V lost 3 bases and J lost 9, with 15 bases in between. The CDR3 sequence is CASSHRGGDGEQFF. The CDR3 DNA reads TGTGCCAGCAGCCACCGGGGAGGCGACGGTGAGCAGTTCTTC.

In this sample, this clonotype turned up many times. V gene TRBV12-3 or TRBV12-4 combines with J gene TRBJ2-4, with TRBD2 as a possible D gene (6 bases). This CDR3 spans 13 amino acids. Trimming removed 6 bases from V and 5 bases from J, with 11 bases in between. CDR3 residues: CASSPGTQNIQYF. CDR3 bases: TGTGCCAGCAGCCCCGGGACTCAAAACATTCAGTACTTC.

This clonotype appeared many times. V gene TRBV2 combines with J gene TRBJ1-1; a possible D gene is TRBD1 (5 bases). The CDR3 covers 14 residues. In germline, CDR1 is SNHLY, CDR2 FYNNEI. Between the trimmed V and J ends, which lost 2 bases and 3 bases, there was a span of 10 bases. The CDR3 coding sequence is TGTGCCAGCAGTGAATCCGGGGACGACACTGAAGCTTTCTTT. The encoded protein is CASSESGDDTEAFF.

V and J are TRBV30 and TRBJ1-6; D might be TRBD1 (5 bases). The CDR3 length is 12 residues. Between the trimmed V and J ends, which lost 2 bases and 18 bases, there was a span of 17 bases. Germline V gene sequence: CDR1 GTSNPN, CDR2 SVGIG (reference sequence). DNA for the CDR3: TGTGCCTGGAGTACGGGACTCGGCAGTCCCCACTTT. The encoded protein is CAWSTGLGSPHF.

The genes are TRBV3-1 and TRBJ2-2; D gene ambiguous. Trimming took 0 bases from V and 2 from J, leaving 10 bases between them. The CDR3 contains 16 residues. CDR1 LGHDT and CDR2 YNNKEL come from the germline V gene (reference sequence). CDR3 loop: CASSQEMYRNTGELFF. The CDR3 region has the DNA TGTGCCAGCAGCCAAGAAATGTATCGAAACACCGGGGAGCTGTTTTTT.

This chain connects TRBV29-1 to TRBJ1-1; D is perhaps TRBD1 (6 bases). The germline V gene has CDR1 SQVTM and CDR2 ANQGSEA. The CDR3 spans 12 residues. V was trimmed by 7 bases and J by 11 bases, leaving 20 bases between them. The CDR3 sequence: CSAYSVERGAFF. CDR3 DNA: TGCAGCGCTTACTCTGTTGAGAGGGGGGCTTTCTTT. The full variable domain, in which reference TRBV29-1 and TRBJ1-1 provide the parts outside the CDR3, is SAVISQKPSRDICQRGTSLTIQCQVDSQVTMMFWYRQQPGQSLTLIATANQGSEATYESGFVIDKFPISRPNLTFSTLTVSNMSPEDSSIYLCSAYSVERGAFFGQGTRLTVV.

This clonotype was observed a handful of times. The chain links TRBV29-1 to TRBJ2-1, with D unclear. Looked up from germline, CDR1 is SQVTM and CDR2 is ANQGSEA. This CDR3 spans 14 amino acids. The V end was cut by 5 bases, the J end by 0 bases, with 11 bases between. CDR3 nucleotide sequence: TGCAGCGTTTTCCCTTCTAGCTCCTACAATGAGCAGTTCTTC. Encoded protein: CSVFPSSSYNEQFF.

This clonotype has only a few counts. This chain joins TRBV19 and TRBJ1-4, with 7 bases matching TRBD1. CDR1 LNHDA and CDR2 SQIVND come from the germline V gene (reference sequence). V lost 6 bases, J lost 7 bases, and 8 bases stayed unmatched. This CDR3 has 14 amino acids. CDR3 in DNA: TGTGCCAGTAGAACACCCGGGACAGCTGAAAAACTGTTTTTT. It is translated as CASRTPGTAEKLFF.

This clonotype was recorded a few times. A junction boundary mismatches the germline segment, possibly from a read error. The chain employs TRBV7-2 and TRBJ2-5; D not certain. Germline V CDR1 and CDR2: SGHTA, FQGNSA. The CDR3 consists of 12 residues. Here the CDR3 reads CASNLDGKTQYF. The CDR3 DNA follows: TGTGCCAGCAACTTAGATGGGAAGACCCAGTACTTC.

This clonotype was detected ten times or more. J is TRBJ2-7 and V is TRBV28; 9 positions agree with TRBD1. The ends lost 7 bases at V and 3 bases at J; junction bases unmatched: 10. CDR3 size: 15 residues. The germline gives CDR1 MDHEN, CDR2 SYDVKM. The CDR3 loop is CASNSGQGIFYEQYF. Written as DNA, the CDR3 is TGTGCCAGCAATTCTGGACAGGGGATCTTCTACGAGCAGTACTTC.

This clonotype was seen many times. The J gene is TRBJ2-7, the V gene TRBV27; the D is unclear. Germline V gives CDR1 MNHEY, CDR2 SMNVEV (reference sequence). V was clipped by 2 bases and J by 1 base, with 9 bases between them. The CDR3 has 14 amino acids. The DNA for the CDR3 is TGTGCCAGCAGTTTAAGGCTAGAATCCTACGAGCAGTACTTC. It specifies CASSLRLESYEQYF.

The genes are TRBV28 and TRBJ2-7; D possibly corresponds to TRBD2 (7 bases). CDR3 length: 17 residues. Germline values: CDR1 MDHEN, CDR2 SYDVKM. Trimming removed 2 bases from V and 4 bases from J, with 21 bases in between. Written as DNA, the CDR3 is TGTGCCAGCAGTTTACTGGGGGGGGCCTCCAAAAGGTACGAGCAGTACTTC. It translates to CASSLLGGASKRYEQYF.

This clonotype was recorded at least ten times. For the CDR3, the DNA is TGTGCCAGCCGGGGCAGCCTTTTTGGACTTGTAGGGTATGGCTACACCTTC. Protein sequence: CASRGSLFGLVGYGYTF. This chain uses TRBV28 with TRBJ1-2; TRBD1 might be the D (5 bases). V dropped 8 bases and J dropped 5 bases, with 27 bases sitting between them. Germline V gene lookup returns CDR1 MDHEN and CDR2 SYDVKM. The length of the CDR3 is 17 residues.